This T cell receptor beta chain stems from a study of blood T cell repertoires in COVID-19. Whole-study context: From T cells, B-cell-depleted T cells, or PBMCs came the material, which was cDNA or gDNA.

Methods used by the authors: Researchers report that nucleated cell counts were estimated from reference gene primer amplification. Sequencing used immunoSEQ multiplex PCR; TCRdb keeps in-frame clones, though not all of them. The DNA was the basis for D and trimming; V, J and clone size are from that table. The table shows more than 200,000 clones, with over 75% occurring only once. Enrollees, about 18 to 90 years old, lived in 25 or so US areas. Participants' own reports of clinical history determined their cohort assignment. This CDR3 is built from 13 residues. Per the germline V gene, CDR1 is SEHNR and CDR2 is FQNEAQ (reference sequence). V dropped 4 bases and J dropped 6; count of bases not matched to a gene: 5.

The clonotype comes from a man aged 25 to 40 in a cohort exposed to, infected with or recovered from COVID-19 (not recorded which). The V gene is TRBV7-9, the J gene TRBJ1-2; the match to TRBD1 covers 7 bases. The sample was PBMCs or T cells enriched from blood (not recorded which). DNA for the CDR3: TGTGCCAGCAGCTCCTACACAGGGGATGGCTACACCTTC. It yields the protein CASSSYTGDGYTF.